Only a few counts were recorded for the clone carrying this T cell receptor (beta chain). What it binds is not known. The table came from immunoSEQ multiplex PCR; TCRdb's copy has only in-frame clones and leaves some out. The repertoire includes roughly 49,000 clones, roughly 73% of them detected once, and 3.4% sits in the top ten. The entry originates in a study of early stage breast cancer tumors. Turning to the study itself: Each sample averaged approximately 9.6-fold read coverage. Whole-study findings and limits: Unsorted bulk genomic DNA sequencing lacked pairing and functional marker data.

Per the germline V gene, CDR1 is MNHEY and CDR2 is SMNVEV (reference sequence). V lost 4 bases, J lost 0 bases, and 10 bases lay in between. The CDR3 totals 14 residues. Input material: blood. V and J are TRBV27 and TRBJ2-7; tentatively, D is TRBD1 (5 bases). The TCR was taken from a person aged 40-50 years with breast cancer. The CDR3 protein is CASSYSDSSYEQYF. CDR3 nucleotides: TGTGCCAGCAGTTACAGTGACAGCTCCTACGAGCAGTACTTC.